This TCR beta chain was captured in a study of blood T cell repertoires in COVID-19. Germline V gene data show CDR1 as LNHDA and CDR2 as SQIVND (reference sequence). Trimming cost V 6 bases and J 5 bases; bases outside gene matches: 4. The CDR3 covers 13 residues. Profiled with immunoSEQ multiplex PCR; TCRdb holds only in-frame clones, not every one. The profile shows about 140,000 clones, over 80% of them singletons. The sequenced material came from peripheral blood. V and J are TRBV19 and TRBJ2-3, with TRBD2 matching over 8 bases. The sequence derives from a woman over 75 with acute or convalescent COVID-19. This CDR3 is CASSGLAGDTQYF. CDR3 nucleotides: TGTGCCAGTAGCGGACTAGCTGGAGATACGCAGTATTTT.